This T cell receptor (beta chain) was sequenced in a study of blood T cell repertoires in COVID-19. Study as a whole: Sources were T cells, B-cell-depleted T cells, or PBMCs; the material itself was cDNA or gDNA.

Germline CDR1 is SGHNT and CDR2 is YYREEE (reference sequence). The CDR3 totals 13 residues. Trimming pared 4 bases from V and 3 bases from J, leaving 8 bases between. TCRdb's copy holds only in-frame clones and misses some; the assay was immunoSEQ multiplex PCR. Among some 80,000 clones listed, approximately 91% were seen once. Sequenced input: peripheral blood. V gene TRBV5-4 combines with J gene TRBJ2-1; D is ambiguous. This TCR came from a middle-aged man with COVID-19, enrolled during active disease. CDR3 bases: TGTGCCAGCAGCCCAATCCACTACAATGAGCAGTTCTTC. Translation: CASSPIHYNEQFF.